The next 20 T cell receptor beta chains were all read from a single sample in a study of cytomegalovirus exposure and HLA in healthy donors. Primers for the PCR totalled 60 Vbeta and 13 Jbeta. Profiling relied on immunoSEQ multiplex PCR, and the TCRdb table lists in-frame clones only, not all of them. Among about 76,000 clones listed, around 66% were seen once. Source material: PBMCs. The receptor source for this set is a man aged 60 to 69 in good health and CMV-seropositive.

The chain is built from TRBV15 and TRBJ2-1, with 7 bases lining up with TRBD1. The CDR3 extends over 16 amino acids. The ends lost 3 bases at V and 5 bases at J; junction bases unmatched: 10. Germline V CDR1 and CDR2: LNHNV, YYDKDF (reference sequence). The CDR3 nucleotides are TGTGCCACCAGCAGGGACAGGTTGACACTAAACAATGAGCAGTTCTTC. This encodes CATSRDRLTLNNEQFF.

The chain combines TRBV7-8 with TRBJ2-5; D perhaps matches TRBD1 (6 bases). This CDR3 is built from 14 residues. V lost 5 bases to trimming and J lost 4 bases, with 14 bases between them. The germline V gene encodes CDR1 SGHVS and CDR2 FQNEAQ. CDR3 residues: CASSQRGRGETQYF. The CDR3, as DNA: TGTGCCAGCAGCCAAAGGGGGAGAGGAGAGACCCAGTACTTC.

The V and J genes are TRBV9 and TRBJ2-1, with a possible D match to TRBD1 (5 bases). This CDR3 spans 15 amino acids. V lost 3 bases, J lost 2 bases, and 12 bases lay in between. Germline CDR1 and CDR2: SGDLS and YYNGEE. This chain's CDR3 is CASSASGSTYNEQFF. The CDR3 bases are TGTGCCAGCAGCGCCTCAGGGTCGACCTACAATGAGCAGTTCTTC. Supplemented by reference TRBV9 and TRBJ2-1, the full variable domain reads DSGVTQTPKHLITATGQRVTLRCSPRSGDLSVYWYQQSLDQGLQFLIQYYNGEERAKGNILERFSAQQFPDLHSELNLSSLELGDSALYFCASSASGSTYNEQFFGPGTRLTVL.

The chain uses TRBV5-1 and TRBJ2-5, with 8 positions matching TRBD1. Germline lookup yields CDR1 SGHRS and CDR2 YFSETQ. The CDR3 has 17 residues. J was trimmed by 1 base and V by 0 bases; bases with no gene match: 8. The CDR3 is CASSLAQTGAGQETQYF. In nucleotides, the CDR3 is TGCGCCAGCAGCTTGGCCCAGACAGGGGCGGGCCAAGAGACCCAGTACTTC.

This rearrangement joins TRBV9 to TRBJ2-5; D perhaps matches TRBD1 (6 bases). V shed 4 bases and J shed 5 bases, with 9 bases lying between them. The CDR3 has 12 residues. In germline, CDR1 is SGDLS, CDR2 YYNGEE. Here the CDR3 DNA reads TGTGCCAGCAGCAGTCAGGGGGAGACCCAGTACTTC. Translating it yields CASSSQGETQYF. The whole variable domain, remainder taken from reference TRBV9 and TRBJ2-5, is DSGVTQTPKHLITATGQRVTLRCSPRSGDLSVYWYQQSLDQGLQFLIQYYNGEERAKGNILERFSAQQFPDLHSELNLSSLELGDSALYFCASSSQGETQYFGPGTRLLVL.

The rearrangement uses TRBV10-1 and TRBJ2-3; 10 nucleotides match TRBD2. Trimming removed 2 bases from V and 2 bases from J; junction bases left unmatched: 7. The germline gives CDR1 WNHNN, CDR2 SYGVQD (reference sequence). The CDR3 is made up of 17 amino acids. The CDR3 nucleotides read TGCGCCAGCAGTGAGGCCTTCCTAGCGGGAGACACAGATACGCAGTATTTT. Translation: CASSEAFLAGDTDTQYF.

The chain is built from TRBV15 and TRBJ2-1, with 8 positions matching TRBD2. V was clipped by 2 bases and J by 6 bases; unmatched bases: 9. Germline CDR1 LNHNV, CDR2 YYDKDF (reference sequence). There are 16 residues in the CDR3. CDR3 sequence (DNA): TGTGCCACCAGCAGAAGTCGAATAGCGGGACTCAATGAGCAGTTCTTC. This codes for CATSRSRIAGLNEQFF.

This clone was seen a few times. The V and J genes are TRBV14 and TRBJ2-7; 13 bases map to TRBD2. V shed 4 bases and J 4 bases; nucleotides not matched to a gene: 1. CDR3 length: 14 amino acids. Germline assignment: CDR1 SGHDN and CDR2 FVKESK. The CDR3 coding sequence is TGTGCCAGCAGCCGGACTAGCGGGAGTTACGAGCAGTACTTC. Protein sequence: CASSRTSGSYEQYF.

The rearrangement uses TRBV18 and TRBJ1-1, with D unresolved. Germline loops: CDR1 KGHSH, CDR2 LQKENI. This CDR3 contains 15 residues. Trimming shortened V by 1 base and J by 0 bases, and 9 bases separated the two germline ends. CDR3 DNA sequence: TGTGCCAGCTCACCACAGCGGGATATGAACACTGAAGCTTTCTTT. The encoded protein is CASSPQRDMNTEAFF.

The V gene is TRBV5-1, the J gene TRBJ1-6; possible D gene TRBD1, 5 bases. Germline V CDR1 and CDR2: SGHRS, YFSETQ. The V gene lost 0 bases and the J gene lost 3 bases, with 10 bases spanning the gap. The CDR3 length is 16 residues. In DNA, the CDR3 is TGCGCCAGCAGCTTGGACAGCCAGGGCTATAATTCACCCCTCCACTTT. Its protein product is CASSLDSQGYNSPLHF.

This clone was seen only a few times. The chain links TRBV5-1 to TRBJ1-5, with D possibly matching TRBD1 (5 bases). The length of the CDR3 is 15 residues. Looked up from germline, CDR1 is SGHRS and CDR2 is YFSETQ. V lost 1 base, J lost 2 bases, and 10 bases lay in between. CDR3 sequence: CASSLSGGGNQPQHF. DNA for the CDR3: TGCGCCAGCAGCTTGTCCGGGGGAGGCAATCAGCCCCAGCATTTT.

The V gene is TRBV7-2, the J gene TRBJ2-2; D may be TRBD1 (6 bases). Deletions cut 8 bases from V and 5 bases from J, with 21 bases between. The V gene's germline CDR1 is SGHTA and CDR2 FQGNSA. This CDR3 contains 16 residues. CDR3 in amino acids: CASGPGVGLGTGELFF. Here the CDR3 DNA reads TGTGCCAGCGGCCCAGGGGTGGGTTTGGGGACCGGGGAGCTGTTTTTT.

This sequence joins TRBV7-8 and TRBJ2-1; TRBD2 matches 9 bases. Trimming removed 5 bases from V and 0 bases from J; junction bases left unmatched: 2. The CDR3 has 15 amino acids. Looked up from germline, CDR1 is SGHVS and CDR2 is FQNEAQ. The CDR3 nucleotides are TGTGCCAGCAGCGGTAGCGGGAGCTCCTACAATGAGCAGTTCTTC. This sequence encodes CASSGSGSSYNEQFF.

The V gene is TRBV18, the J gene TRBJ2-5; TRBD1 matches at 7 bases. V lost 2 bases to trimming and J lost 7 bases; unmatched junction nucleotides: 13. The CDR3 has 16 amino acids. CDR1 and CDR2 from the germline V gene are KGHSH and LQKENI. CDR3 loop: CASSPKGQPYPGTQYF. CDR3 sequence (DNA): TGTGCCAGCTCACCAAAGGGACAGCCCTACCCGGGGACCCAGTACTTC.

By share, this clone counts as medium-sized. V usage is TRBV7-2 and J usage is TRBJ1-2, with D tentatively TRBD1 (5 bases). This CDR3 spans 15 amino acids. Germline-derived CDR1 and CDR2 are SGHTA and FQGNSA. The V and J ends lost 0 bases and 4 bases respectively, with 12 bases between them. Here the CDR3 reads CASSLAMDTSYGYTF. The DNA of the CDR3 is TGTGCCAGCAGCTTAGCGATGGACACGAGCTATGGCTACACCTTC.

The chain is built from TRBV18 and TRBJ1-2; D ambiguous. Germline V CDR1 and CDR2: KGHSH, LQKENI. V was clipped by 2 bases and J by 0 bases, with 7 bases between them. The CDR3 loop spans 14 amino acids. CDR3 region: CASSPETSNYGYTF. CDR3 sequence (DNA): TGTGCCAGCTCACCAGAGACTTCTAACTATGGCTACACCTTC.

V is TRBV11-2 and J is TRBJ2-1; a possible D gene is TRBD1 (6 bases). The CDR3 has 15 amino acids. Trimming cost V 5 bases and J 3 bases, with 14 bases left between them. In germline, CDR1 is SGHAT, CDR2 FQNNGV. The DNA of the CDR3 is TGTGCCAGCAGCAGCCGGGACATAAACTACAATGAGCAGTTCTTC. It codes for CASSSRDINYNEQFF.

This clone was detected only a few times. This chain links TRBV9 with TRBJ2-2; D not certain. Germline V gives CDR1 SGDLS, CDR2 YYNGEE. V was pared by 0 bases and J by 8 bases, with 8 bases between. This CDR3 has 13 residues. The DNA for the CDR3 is TGTGCCAGCAGCGTAGAGGCGGAAGGGGAGCTGTTTTTT. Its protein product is CASSVEAEGELFF.

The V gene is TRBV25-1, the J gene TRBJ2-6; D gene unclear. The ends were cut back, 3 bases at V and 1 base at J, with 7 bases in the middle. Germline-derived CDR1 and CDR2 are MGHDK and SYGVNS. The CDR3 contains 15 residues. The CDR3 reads CASSETGSGANVLTF. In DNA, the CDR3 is TGTGCCAGCAGTGAGACTGGTTCTGGGGCCAACGTCCTGACTTTC.

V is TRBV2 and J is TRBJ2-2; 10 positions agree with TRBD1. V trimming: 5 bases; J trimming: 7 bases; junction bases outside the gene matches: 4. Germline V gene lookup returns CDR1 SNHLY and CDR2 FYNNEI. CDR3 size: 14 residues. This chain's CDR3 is CASSIDRGRGELFF. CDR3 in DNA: TGTGCCAGCAGTATTGACAGGGGGCGCGGGGAGCTGTTTTTT.